This TCR beta chain is from a study of CD8+ T cells in alopecia areata. The overall study: Treated patients were given oral tofacitinib, which was dosed at 5 to 10 mg twice daily.

Specimens obtained from alopecia areata patients comprised lesional scalp punch biopsies and peripheral blood. Extraction and reverse transcription of RNA yielded cDNA as the sequencing template. Generated by immunoSEQ multiplex PCR, the TCRdb table keeps only in-frame clones and is missing some. Found here are under 20,000 clones, around 66% of them singletons; the top ten hold around 5.8%. With 6 bases clipped from V and 0 bases from J, the junction kept 9 bases outside the gene matches. CDR1 and CDR2 (germline): LNHDA, SQIVND (reference sequence). This CDR3 spans 16 amino acids. The gene calls are TRBV19 and TRBJ1-1; 8 bases agree with TRBD1. The starting material was skin, obtained at week 0. This sequence originates from a human donor with alopecia areata. CDR3 nucleotide sequence: TGTGCCAGTAGAGTCATTAGACAGGGGATGAACACTGAAGCTTTCTTT. This codes for CASRVIRQGMNTEAFF.